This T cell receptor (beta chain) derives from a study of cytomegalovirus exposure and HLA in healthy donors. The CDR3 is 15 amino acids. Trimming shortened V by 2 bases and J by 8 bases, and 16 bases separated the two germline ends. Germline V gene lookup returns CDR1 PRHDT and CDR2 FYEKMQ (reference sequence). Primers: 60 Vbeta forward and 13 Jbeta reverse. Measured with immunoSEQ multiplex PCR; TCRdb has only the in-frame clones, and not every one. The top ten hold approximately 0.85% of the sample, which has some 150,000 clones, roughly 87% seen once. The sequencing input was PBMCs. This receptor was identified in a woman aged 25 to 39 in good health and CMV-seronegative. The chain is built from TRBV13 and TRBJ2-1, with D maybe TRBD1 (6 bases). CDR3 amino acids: CASSLPGAGFDEQFF. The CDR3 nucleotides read TGTGCCAGCAGCTTACCAGGGGCCGGTTTCGATGAGCAGTTCTTC.